These 10 T cell receptor delta chains were all obtained from the same sample, sequenced in a study of gamma delta lymphoproliferative disorders and STAT genes. The receptor sequences were amplified from genomic DNA of peripheral blood mononuclear cells. TCRdb re-called the multiplex PCR reads with CATT. The sample yields several thousand delta-chain clones, around 1.1% seen once. Sample: blood. The origin of the receptors is a human donor in good health.

Regarding this clone: It is likely a read error: a sequence one base away is far more abundant. The same CDR3 also results from other DNA sequences found in this sample. V usage is TRDV2 and J usage is TRDJ1; 12 bases line up with TRDD3. Losses at the gene ends were 0 bases for V and 0 bases for J; bases not matched to a gene: 25. There are 24 residues in the CDR3. CDR1 and CDR2 from the germline V gene are GEAIGNYY and EKD. This CDR3 reads CACDTLGLRLGDTETDLYTDKLIF. The CDR3 DNA sequence: TGTGCCTGTGACACCTTGGGTCTTAGACTGGGGGATACAGAAACCGACCTGTACACCGATAAACTCATCTTT.

This clone was counted between two and nine times. A read error likely explains why the TCRdb protein, taken from a much larger clone, differs from this DNA's translation at residue 5; the protein shown is translated from the DNA. V is TRDV2 and J is TRDJ1; TRDD3 agrees at 9 bases. The germline V gene has CDR1 GEAIGNYY and CDR2 EKD. The CDR3 has 16 amino acids. V dropped 2 bases and J dropped 0; count of bases not matched to a gene: 6. The CDR3 DNA sequence: TGTGCCTGTGACATCTTACTGGGGGAATACACCGATAAACTCATCTTT. Amino acid sequence: CACDILLGEYTDKLIF.

As to this clone: The protein TCRdb gives is from a much larger clone and does not agree with this DNA's translation at residue 16, likely a read error; the protein shown here comes from the DNA. The rearrangement joins TRDV2 to TRDJ3, with TRDD3 matching over 13 bases. Germline CDR1 is GEAIGNYY and CDR2 is EKD. CDR3 length: 21 amino acids. Here the CDR3 reads CACDTKLGDTRRPWDARQMFF. As DNA, the CDR3 is TGTGCCTGTGACACCAAACTGGGGGATACGCGGAGGCCCTGGGACGCCCGACAGATGTTTTTC.

This clone came up a few times. This likely traces to a read error, being one base from a far larger clone. The same CDR3 arises from other DNA sequences in this sample as well. This chain joins TRDV2 and TRDJ1; TRDD3 aligns across 7 bases. Trimming removed 3 bases from V and 0 bases from J; junction bases left unmatched: 6. Germline assignment: CDR1 GEAIGNYY and CDR2 EKD. This CDR3 has 15 residues. CDR3 bases: TGTGCCTGTGACGGTCTAGGGGATAACACCGATAAACTCATCTTT. As protein: CACDGLGDNTDKLIF.

Note on this clone: TCRdb's protein for this DNA is that of a much larger clone and differs from the translation at residue 12, likely a read error; the protein shown is the DNA translation. The J gene is TRDJ1, the V gene TRDV2; 12 bases are a match to TRDD3. This CDR3 contains 18 residues. With V trimmed by 1 base and J by 1 base, 9 bases remained unmatched. The germline CDR1 and CDR2 sequences are GEAIGNYY and EKD. The CDR3 reads CACDTLRLGDTSTDKLIF. Written as DNA, the CDR3 is TGTGCCTGTGACACACTTCGCCTGGGGGATACGTCCACCGATAAACTCATCTTT.

Notes on this clone: This is likely an artifact of a read error, given a far larger clone one base away. This chain uses TRDV2 with TRDJ1; D possibly corresponds to TRDD2 (6 bases). This CDR3 is 22 amino acids long. Trimming stripped 2 bases from V and 0 bases from J, with 33 bases between. Germline V gives CDR1 GEAIGNYY, CDR2 EKD. The CDR3, as DNA: TGTGCCTGTGACAGCTTTCCTCCTACAGGGAGACCCCATGGATCGTACACCGATAAACTCATCTTT. Translating gives CACDSFPPTGRPHGSYTDKLIF.

The sample holds a few counts of this clone. A far more abundant clone sits one base away, making this likely a read error. The identical CDR3 is also encoded by other nucleotide sequences in the sample. The V gene is TRDV2, the J gene TRDJ1; TRDD3 aligns across 9 bases. Germline CDR1 reads GEAIGNYY; CDR2 reads EKD. CDR3 length: 16 amino acids. The CDR3 sequence is CACDPIVLGDFHKLIF. In DNA form, the CDR3 reads TGCGCCTGTGACCCGATCGTACTGGGGGACTTTCATAAACTCATCTTT.

As concerns this clone: Possible read error: a much larger clone is one base away. This sample includes further DNA sequences coding for the same CDR3. The gene calls are TRDV1 and TRDJ1, with 10 bases fitting TRDD3. The germline CDR1 and CDR2 sequences are TSWWSYY and QGS. The CDR3 length is 22 residues. The ends lost 3 bases at V and 4 bases at J; junction bases unmatched: 26. Here the CDR3 reads CALGEPTAFRLTGGCRVDKLIF. The CDR3, as DNA: TGTGCTCTTGGGGAGCCCACGGCCTTCCGCCTTACTGGGGGATGCCGGGTCGATAAACTCATCTTT.

This clone was counted between two and nine times. It is likely a read error: a sequence one base away is far more abundant. This specimen includes other DNA sequences encoding the same CDR3. The chain couples TRDV2 to TRDJ1, with 12 bases lining up with TRDD3. The CDR3 runs 18 residues. V gave up 3 bases and J gave up 1 base; unmatched junction bases: 11. CDR1 is GEAIGNYY, CDR2 EKD, per germline. The CDR3 protein is CACDPLLGDTRTTDKLIF. The DNA for the CDR3 is TGTGCCTGTGACCCCTTACTGGGGGATACACGGACCACCGATAAACTCATCTTT.

This clone was counted only a few times. The TCRdb record carries a much larger clone's protein, which differs from this DNA's translation at residue 14; a read error is the likely cause, and the protein listed here is the DNA translation. This chain joins TRDV2 and TRDJ1; D not certain. Germline V gives CDR1 GEAIGNYY, CDR2 EKD. V shed 0 bases and J shed 7 bases, with 26 bases lying between them. The CDR3 runs 18 residues. CDR3 nucleotide sequence: TGTGCCTGTGACACCCTGCCGGGTGGGCAGAAAGTGGCCGGTAAACTCATCTTT. Residues: CACDTLPGGQKVAGKLIF.